This T cell receptor (beta chain) was documented in a study of blood T cells in healthy people across ages. The study's findings and limits: Both naive CD4+ cell counts and diversity were greater in long-lived donors than in aged donors.

Primers used in a second PCR of roughly 7 to 12 cycles were a sample-barcoded 5' primer and a J-beta primer mix. Via MiXCR, TCRdb re-called the 5' RACE reads, giving one row per CDR3 protein. The sample lists around 2 million distinct CDR3 sequences; about two fifths were seen once. In regard to this clonotype: Antigen: not known.

The sequence was collected from a human donor in good health. The sample was blood.

This chain's CDR3 is CASSYSDREAGELFF. The CDR3 coding sequence is TGTGCCAGCAGTTACTCGGACAGGGAGGCCGGGGAGCTGTTTTTT. The chain combines TRBV6-5 with TRBJ2-2, with 8 bases aligning to TRBD1. The CDR3 has 15 amino acids. From germline, CDR1 is MNHEY and CDR2 SVGAGI. The J segment lost 6 bases and the V segment lost 0 bases, leaving 3 bases of the junction unmatched.